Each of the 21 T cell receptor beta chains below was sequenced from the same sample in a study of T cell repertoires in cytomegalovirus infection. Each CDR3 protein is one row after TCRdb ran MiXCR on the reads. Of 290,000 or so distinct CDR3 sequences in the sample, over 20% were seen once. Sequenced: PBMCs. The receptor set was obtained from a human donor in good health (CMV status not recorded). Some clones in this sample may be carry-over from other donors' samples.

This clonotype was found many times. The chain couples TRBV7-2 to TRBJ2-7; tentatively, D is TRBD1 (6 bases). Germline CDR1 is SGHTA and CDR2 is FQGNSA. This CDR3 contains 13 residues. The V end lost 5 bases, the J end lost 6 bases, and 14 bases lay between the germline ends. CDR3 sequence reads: CASSTQGNGEQYF. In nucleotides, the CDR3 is TGTGCCAGCAGCACTCAGGGGAACGGCGAGCAGTACTTC.

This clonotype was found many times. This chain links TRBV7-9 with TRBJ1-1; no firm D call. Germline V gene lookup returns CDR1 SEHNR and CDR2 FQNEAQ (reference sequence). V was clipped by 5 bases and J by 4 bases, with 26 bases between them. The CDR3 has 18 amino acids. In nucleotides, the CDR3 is TGTGCCAGCAGCCCCCCCGGGGATCGCTGGGGTCGGAGCACTGAAGCTTTCTTT. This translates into CASSPPGDRWGRSTEAFF.

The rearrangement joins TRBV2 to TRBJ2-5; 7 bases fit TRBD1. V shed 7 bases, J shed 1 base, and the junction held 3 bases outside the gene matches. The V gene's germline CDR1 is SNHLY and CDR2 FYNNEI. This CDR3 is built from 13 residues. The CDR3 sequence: CASMRDSQETQYF. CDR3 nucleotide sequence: TGTGCCAGCATGAGGGACAGCCAAGAGACCCAGTACTTC.

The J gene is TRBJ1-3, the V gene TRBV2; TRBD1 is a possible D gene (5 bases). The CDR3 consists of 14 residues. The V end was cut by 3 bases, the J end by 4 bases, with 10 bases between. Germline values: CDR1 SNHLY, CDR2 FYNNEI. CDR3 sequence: CASSDQGPGNTIYF. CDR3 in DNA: TGTGCCAGCAGTGATCAGGGCCCCGGAAACACCATATATTTT.

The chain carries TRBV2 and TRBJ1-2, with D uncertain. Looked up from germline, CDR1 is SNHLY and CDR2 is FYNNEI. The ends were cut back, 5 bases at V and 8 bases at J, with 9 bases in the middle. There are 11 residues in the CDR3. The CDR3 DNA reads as TGTGCCAGCAGTTTGGAGCCAGGCTACACCTTC. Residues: CASSLEPGYTF.

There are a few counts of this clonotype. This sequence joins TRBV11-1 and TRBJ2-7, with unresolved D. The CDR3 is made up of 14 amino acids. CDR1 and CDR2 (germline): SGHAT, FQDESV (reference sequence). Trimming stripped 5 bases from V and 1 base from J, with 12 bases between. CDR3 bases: TGTGCCAGCAGCAACTCCCGGATTTCCTACGAGCAGTACTTC. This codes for CASSNSRISYEQYF.

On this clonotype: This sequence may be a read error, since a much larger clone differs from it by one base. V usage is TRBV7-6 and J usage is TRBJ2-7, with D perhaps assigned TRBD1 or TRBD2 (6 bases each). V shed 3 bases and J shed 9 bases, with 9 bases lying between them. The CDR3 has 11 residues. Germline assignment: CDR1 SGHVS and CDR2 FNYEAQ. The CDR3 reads CASSFEGGQYF. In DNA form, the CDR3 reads TGTGCCAGCAGCTTCGAGGGGGGGCAGTACTTC.

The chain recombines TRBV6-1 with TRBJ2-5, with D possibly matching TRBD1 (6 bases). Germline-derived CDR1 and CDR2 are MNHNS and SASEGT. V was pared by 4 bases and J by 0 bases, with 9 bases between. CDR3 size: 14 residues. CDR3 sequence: CASSAQGNQETQYF. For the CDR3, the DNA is TGTGCCAGCAGTGCACAGGGAAACCAAGAGACCCAGTACTTC.

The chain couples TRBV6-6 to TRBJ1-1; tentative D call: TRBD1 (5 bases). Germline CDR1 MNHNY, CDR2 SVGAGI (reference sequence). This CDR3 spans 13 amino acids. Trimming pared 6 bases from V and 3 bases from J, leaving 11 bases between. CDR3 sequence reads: CASSRGTDTEAFF. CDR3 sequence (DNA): TGTGCCAGCAGCCGGGGGACTGACACTGAAGCTTTCTTT.

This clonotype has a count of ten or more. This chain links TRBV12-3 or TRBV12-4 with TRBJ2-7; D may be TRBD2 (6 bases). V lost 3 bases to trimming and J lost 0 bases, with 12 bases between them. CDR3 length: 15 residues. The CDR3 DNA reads TGTGCCAGCAGTTTGGCGGGACCATCCTCCTACGAGCAGTACTTC. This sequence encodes CASSLAGPSSYEQYF.

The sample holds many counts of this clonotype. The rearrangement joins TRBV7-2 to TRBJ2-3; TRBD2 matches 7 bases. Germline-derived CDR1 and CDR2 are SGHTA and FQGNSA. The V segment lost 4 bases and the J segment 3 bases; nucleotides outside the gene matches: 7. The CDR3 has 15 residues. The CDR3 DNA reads TGTGCCAGCAGCTCACTAGCGTTTAGTACAGATACGCAGTATTTT. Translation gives CASSSLAFSTDTQYF.

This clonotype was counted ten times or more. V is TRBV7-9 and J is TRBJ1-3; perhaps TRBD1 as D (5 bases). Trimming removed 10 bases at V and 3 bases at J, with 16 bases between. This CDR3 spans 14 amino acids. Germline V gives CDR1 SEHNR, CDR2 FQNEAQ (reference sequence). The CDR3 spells CAMMGGKLGNTIYF. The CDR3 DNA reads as TGTGCCATGATGGGGGGGAAGCTTGGAAACACCATATATTTT.

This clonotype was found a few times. The CDR3 is CASSELWTSGGEQYF. For the CDR3, the DNA is TGTGCCAGCAGCGAACTTTGGACTAGCGGGGGCGAGCAGTACTTC. V usage is TRBV7-2 and J usage is TRBJ2-7; 13 bases fit TRBD2. In germline, CDR1 is SGHTA, CDR2 FQGNSA. The CDR3 is 15 amino acids. The trim removed 5 bases at V and 6 bases at J, leaving 7 bases unmatched.

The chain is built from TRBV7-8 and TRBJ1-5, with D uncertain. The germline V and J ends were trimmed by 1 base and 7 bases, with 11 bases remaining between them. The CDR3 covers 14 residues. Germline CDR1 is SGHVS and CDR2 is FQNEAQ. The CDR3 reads CASSLDDGWQPQHF. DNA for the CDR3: TGTGCCAGCAGCTTAGACGACGGGTGGCAGCCCCAGCATTTT.

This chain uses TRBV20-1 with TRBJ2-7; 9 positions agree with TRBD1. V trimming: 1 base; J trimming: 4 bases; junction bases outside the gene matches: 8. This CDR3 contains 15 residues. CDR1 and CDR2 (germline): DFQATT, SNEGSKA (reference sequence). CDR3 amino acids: CSARAVETGGYEQYF. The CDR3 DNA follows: TGCAGTGCTAGAGCAGTGGAGACAGGGGGATACGAGCAGTACTTC.

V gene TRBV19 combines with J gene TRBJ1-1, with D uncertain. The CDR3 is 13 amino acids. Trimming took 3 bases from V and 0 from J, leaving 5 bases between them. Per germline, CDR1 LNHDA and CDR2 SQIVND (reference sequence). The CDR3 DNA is TGTGCCAGTAGTATTTCAGTGAACACTGAAGCTTTCTTT. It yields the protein CASSISVNTEAFF.

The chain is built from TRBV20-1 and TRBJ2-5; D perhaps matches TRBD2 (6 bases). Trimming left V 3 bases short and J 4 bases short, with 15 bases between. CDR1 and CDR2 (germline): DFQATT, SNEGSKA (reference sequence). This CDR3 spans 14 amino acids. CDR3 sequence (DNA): TGCAGTGCTAGGAATAGGAGGGGCGGAGAGACCCAGTACTTC. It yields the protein CSARNRRGGETQYF.

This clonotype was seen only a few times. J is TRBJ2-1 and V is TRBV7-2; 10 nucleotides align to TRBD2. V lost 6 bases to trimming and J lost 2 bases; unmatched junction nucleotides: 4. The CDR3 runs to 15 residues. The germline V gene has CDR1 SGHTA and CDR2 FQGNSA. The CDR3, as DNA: TGTGCCAGCAGGCCCACTAGCGGGGCCTACAATGAGCAGTTCTTC. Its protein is CASRPTSGAYNEQFF.

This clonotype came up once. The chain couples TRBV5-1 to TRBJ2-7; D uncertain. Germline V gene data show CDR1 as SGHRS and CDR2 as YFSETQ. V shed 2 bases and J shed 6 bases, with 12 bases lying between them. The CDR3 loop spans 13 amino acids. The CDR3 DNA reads TGCGCCAGCAGCTTAGGAACTCCCCGCGAGCAGTACTTC. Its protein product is CASSLGTPREQYF.

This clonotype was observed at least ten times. Written as DNA, the CDR3 is TGTGCCAGCAGCCCGCTGGGACAGGGGATTTGGAGCTCTGGGGCCAACGTCCTGACTTTC. As protein: CASSPLGQGIWSSGANVLTF. This chain joins TRBV7-2 and TRBJ2-6, with 10 bases aligning to TRBD1. Germline assignment: CDR1 SGHTA and CDR2 FQGNSA. V lost 5 bases to trimming and J lost 0 bases; unmatched junction nucleotides: 13. There are 20 residues in the CDR3.

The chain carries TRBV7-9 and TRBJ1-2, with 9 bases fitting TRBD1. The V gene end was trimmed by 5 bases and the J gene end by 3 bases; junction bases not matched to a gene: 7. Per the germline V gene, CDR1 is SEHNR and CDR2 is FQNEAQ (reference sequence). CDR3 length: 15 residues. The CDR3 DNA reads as TGTGCCAGCAGCCCTGGGACAGGGAAGGACTATGGCTACACCTTC. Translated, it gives CASSPGTGKDYGYTF.